This TCR beta chain came from a study of regulatory dendritic cells for organ transplantation. Overall study results and limits: The most alloreactive TCR clonotypes were found in resting memory CD8+ cells. Naive T cells showed high diversity, memory cells less, memory CD8+ least.

Germline V lookup: CDR1 WSHSY, CDR2 SAAADI. This CDR3 is built from 13 residues. Trimming took 6 bases from V and 0 from J, leaving 9 bases between them. Using immunoSEQ multiplex PCR, the repertoire was profiled, and TCRdb retains in-frame clones only, with some absent. This sample carries about 38,000 clones, 75% to 95% of them seen once, and the ten largest clones take about 0.11%. Note on this clone: Its antigen is undetermined.

This sequence originates from a human donor in good health. The chain joins TRBV10-2 to TRBJ2-7; no clear D gene. The source material was naive CD8+ T cells from blood. Regarding subset: CD45RA+ naive T cells. The CDR3 reads CASSSSLSYEQYF. In nucleotides, the CDR3 is TGCGCCAGCAGCTCGTCTCTCTCCTACGAGCAGTACTTC.